This T cell receptor (beta chain) is from a study of shared clonotypes between healthy human individuals. Only CD45RO-negative cells positively selected for CCR7 counted as naive CD8 cells, so terminally differentiated effector memory CD45RA+ cells were excluded. CDR1 and CDR2 from the germline V gene are MDHEN and SYDVKM. CDR3 length: 15 residues. Losses at the gene ends were 5 bases for V and 3 bases for J; bases not matched to a gene: 9. Replicate PCRs for sorted subsets used approximately 190 ng DNA; this equaled 25,000 to 30,000 T cell genomes. This table comes from immunoSEQ multiplex PCR, and its TCRdb copy is limited to in-frame clones, with some not included. The table lists around 610,000 clones, approximately 96% of them singletons.

The rearrangement links TRBV28 to TRBJ2-7; 8 bases are a match to TRBD1. The receptor was derived from a woman in her 30s in good health. The specimen sequenced was naive CD8+ T cells sorted from blood. The CDR3 protein is CASSPDRALFYEQYF. As DNA, the CDR3 is TGTGCCAGCAGTCCGGACAGGGCATTATTCTACGAGCAGTACTTC.